This T cell receptor beta chain originates from a study of blood T cell repertoires in COVID-19. Turning to the study itself: Donors in the United States, Italy and Spain gave samples during acute or convalescent COVID-19.

V was shortened by 7 bases and J by 3 bases, with 22 bases between the two germline ends. Germline V gene lookup returns CDR1 MDHEN and CDR2 SYDVKM. CDR3 size: 18 residues. Clones were sequenced by immunoSEQ multiplex PCR, and TCRdb holds only the in-frame ones, with some missing. The sample holds roughly 110,000 clones, less than 80% seen once. This clone was counted once. Sequencing used peripheral blood. The clonotype comes from a man at least 80 years old with COVID-19, enrolled during active disease. The chain combines TRBV28 with TRBJ1-6, with D possibly TRBD1 on 6 matching bases. The CDR3 sequence: CASIDGAGAIGYNSPLHF. In nucleotides, the CDR3 is TGTGCCAGCATCGACGGGGCAGGGGCCATAGGCTATAATTCACCCCTCCACTTT.